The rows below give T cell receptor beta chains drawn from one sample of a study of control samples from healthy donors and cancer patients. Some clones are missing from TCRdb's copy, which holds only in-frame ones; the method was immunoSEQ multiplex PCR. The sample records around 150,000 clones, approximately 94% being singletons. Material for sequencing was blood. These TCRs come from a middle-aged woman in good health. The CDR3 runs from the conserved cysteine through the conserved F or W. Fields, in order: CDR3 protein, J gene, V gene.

cdr3_aa: CASSLAPAGSGEKLFF
j_call: TRBJ1-4
v_call: TRBV5-1

cdr3_aa: CASSLGAGGGVNTEAFF
j_call: TRBJ1-1
v_call: TRBV7-6

cdr3_aa: CASSLDRGTEAFF
j_call: TRBJ1-1
v_call: TRBV11-3

cdr3_aa: CASSLEGTPKDTQYF
j_call: TRBJ2-3
v_call: TRBV5-1

cdr3_aa: CASSEQGAYTEAFF
j_call: TRBJ1-1
v_call: TRBV6-2/TRBV6-3

cdr3_aa: CASRDGTTNEQFF
j_call: TRBJ2-1
v_call: TRBV5-1

cdr3_aa: CAISEVVGRISGRTNEQFF
j_call: TRBJ2-1
v_call: TRBV10-3

cdr3_aa: CASSPDRTGELFF
j_call: TRBJ2-2
v_call: TRBV12-3/TRBV12-4

cdr3_aa: CASSIIAAMNTEAFF
j_call: TRBJ1-1
v_call: TRBV19

cdr3_aa: CASSLGPNTEAFF
j_call: TRBJ1-1
v_call: TRBV6-5

cdr3_aa: CASSLTPRLAGHEQFF
j_call: TRBJ2-1
v_call: TRBV9

cdr3_aa: CAIKGGRGETQYF
j_call: TRBJ2-5
v_call: TRBV10-3

cdr3_aa: CASSRRQGDTDTQYF
j_call: TRBJ2-3
v_call: TRBV19

cdr3_aa: CAWSAGVGGNTIYF
j_call: TRBJ1-3
v_call: TRBV30

cdr3_aa: CASSPPRQATEAFF
j_call: TRBJ1-1
v_call: TRBV6-2/TRBV6-3

cdr3_aa: CASSELGKWGTDTQYF
j_call: TRBJ2-3
v_call: TRBV25-1

cdr3_aa: CASSTSWGRLSNQPQHF
j_call: TRBJ1-5
v_call: TRBV19

cdr3_aa: CASSLDSGGPTENQETQYF
j_call: TRBJ2-5
v_call: TRBV11-3

cdr3_aa: CASGSNSYNSPLHF
j_call: TRBJ1-6
v_call: TRBV27

cdr3_aa: CASSFGGELFF
j_call: TRBJ2-2
v_call: TRBV12-3/TRBV12-4

cdr3_aa: CASSEVLGTPDTQYF
j_call: TRBJ2-3
v_call: TRBV2

cdr3_aa: CASSVEDSTDTQYF
j_call: TRBJ2-3
v_call: TRBV6-4

cdr3_aa: CASSEKGPYGYTF
j_call: TRBJ1-2
v_call: TRBV2

cdr3_aa: CASSLESVGNQPQHF
j_call: TRBJ1-5
v_call: TRBV7-2

cdr3_aa: CASSQDSSVYNEQFF
j_call: TRBJ2-1
v_call: TRBV4-3

cdr3_aa: CASSQGQGARYGYTF
j_call: TRBJ1-2
v_call: TRBV7-9

cdr3_aa: CASSPELGSMNTEAFF
j_call: TRBJ1-1
v_call: TRBV18

cdr3_aa: CASGDNTNEKLFF
j_call: TRBJ1-4
v_call: TRBV19

cdr3_aa: CSVVVSPAGTYEQYF
j_call: TRBJ2-7
v_call: TRBV29-1

cdr3_aa: CASSTGPGELFF
j_call: TRBJ2-2
v_call: TRBV7-9

cdr3_aa: CASSRTGWGTEAFF
j_call: TRBJ1-1
v_call: TRBV5-1

cdr3_aa: CSASAETQYF
j_call: TRBJ2-5
v_call: TRBV20-1

cdr3_aa: CASSVPHRALDFEQYF
j_call: TRBJ2-7
v_call: TRBV5-6

cdr3_aa: CASSQVRNTEAFF
j_call: TRBJ1-1
v_call: TRBV3-1/TRBV3-2

cdr3_aa: CASSSRWYGTLYEQYF
j_call: TRBJ2-7
v_call: TRBV6-5

cdr3_aa: CASSLDLSTETQYF
j_call: TRBJ2-5
v_call: TRBV11-2

cdr3_aa: CASSRTGEDQPQHF
j_call: TRBJ1-5
v_call: TRBV6-6

cdr3_aa: CAISESVWDHPQHF
j_call: TRBJ1-5
v_call: TRBV10-3

cdr3_aa: CSASSTSEKLFF
j_call: TRBJ1-4
v_call: TRBV20-1

cdr3_aa: CASSWTGTSGGATGEQYF
j_call: TRBJ2-7
v_call: TRBV5-1

cdr3_aa: CSATAVGTYEQYF
j_call: TRBJ2-7
v_call: TRBV29-1

cdr3_aa: CASKGLADYNEQFF
j_call: TRBJ2-1
v_call: TRBV27

cdr3_aa: CASSNPTGNYGYTF
j_call: TRBJ1-2
v_call: TRBV19